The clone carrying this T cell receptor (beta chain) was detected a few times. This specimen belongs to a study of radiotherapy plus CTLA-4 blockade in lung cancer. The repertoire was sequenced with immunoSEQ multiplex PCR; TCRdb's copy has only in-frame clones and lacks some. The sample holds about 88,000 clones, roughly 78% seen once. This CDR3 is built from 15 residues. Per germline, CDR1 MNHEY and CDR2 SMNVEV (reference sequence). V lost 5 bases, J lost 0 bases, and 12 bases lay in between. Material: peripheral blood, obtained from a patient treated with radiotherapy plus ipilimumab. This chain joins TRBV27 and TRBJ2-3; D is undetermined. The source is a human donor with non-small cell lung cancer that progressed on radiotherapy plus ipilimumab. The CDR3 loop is CASSTDGTSTDTQYF. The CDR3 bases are TGTGCCAGCAGTACCGACGGAACTAGCACAGATACGCAGTATTTT.